This passage covers 18 T cell receptor beta chains from one sample sequenced in a study of T cells in Graves' hyperthyroidism and ophthalmopathy. Researchers amplified the TCR beta CDR3 regions from RNA transcripts. HTBI primers were employed in a first-round RT-PCR of the TCR CDR3. One entry per CDR3 protein results from TCRdb running MiXCR on the multiplex PCR reads. The sample lists roughly 580,000 distinct CDR3 sequences; approximately 14% were seen once. Sequences were obtained from blood. The source is a woman aged 25 to 39 with Graves' hyperthyroidism that later progressed to Graves' ophthalmopathy.

This clonotype was counted at least ten times. The V call is TRBV6-1, the J call TRBJ2-1, with 12 positions matching TRBD2. V was pared by 6 bases and J by 0 bases, with 6 bases of the junction left unmatched. The CDR3 is 17 residues long. Germline V lookup: CDR1 MNHNS, CDR2 SASEGT. This CDR3 is CASRGTSGFPSYNEQFF. The CDR3 nucleotides are TGTGCCAGCAGAGGGACTAGCGGGTTCCCCTCCTACAATGAGCAGTTCTTC.

The J gene is TRBJ2-5, the V gene TRBV19; 10 bases line up with TRBD1. The CDR3 is made up of 15 amino acids. Germline V gives CDR1 LNHDA, CDR2 SQIVND (reference sequence). With V trimmed by 5 bases and J by 4 bases, 7 bases remained unmatched. CDR3 amino acids: CASSVGTGAGETQYF. In DNA form, the CDR3 reads TGTGCCAGTAGTGTTGGGACAGGGGCTGGAGAGACCCAGTACTTC.

There are many counts of this clonotype. The J gene is TRBJ1-1, the V gene TRBV6-6; D remains ambiguous. CDR1 and CDR2 from the germline V gene are MNHNY and SVGAGI (reference sequence). Trimming took off 2 bases at V and 2 bases at J, with 12 bases between the two ends. The CDR3 spans 15 residues. The CDR3: CASSYHNPANTEAFF. CDR3 DNA: TGTGCCAGCAGTTACCACAATCCAGCAAACACTGAAGCTTTCTTT.

On this clonotype itself: This may be a read error, as it is one base from a much larger clone. The J gene is TRBJ2-1, the V gene TRBV10-3, with D uncertain. CDR1 ENHRY and CDR2 SYGVKD come from the germline V gene. The CDR3 contains 11 residues. The CDR3, as DNA: TGTGCCATCAGTGAGTACAATGAGCAGTCCTTC. It specifies CAISEYNEQSF.

This chain joins TRBV28 and TRBJ2-7; tentatively, D is TRBD2 (5 bases). CDR1 is MDHEN and CDR2 is SYDVKM in the germline V gene. There are 13 residues in the CDR3. Trimming stripped 9 bases from V and 0 bases from J, with 12 bases between. CDR3 nucleotides: TGTGCCAGTATCCGGGGTTCCTCCTACGAGCAGTACTTC. This encodes CASIRGSSYEQYF.

This clonotype has more than one count but fewer than ten. The genes are TRBV10-3 and TRBJ2-1, with TRBD1 matching over 9 bases. The germline CDR1 and CDR2 sequences are ENHRY and SYGVKD. The V gene end was trimmed by 6 bases and the J gene end by 4 bases; junction bases not matched to a gene: 4. The CDR3 has 14 amino acids. The DNA for the CDR3 is TGTGCCATCAGATCCGGGACAGGGTACAATGAGCAGTTCTTC. Amino acid sequence: CAIRSGTGYNEQFF.

This clonotype was recorded only once. A clone one base away is much larger, so this may be a read error. The chain has TRBV20-1 and TRBJ2-3, with D perhaps TRBD1 or TRBD2 (6 bases each). CDR3 size: 15 residues. Germline-derived CDR1 and CDR2 are DFQATT and SNEGSKA (reference sequence). The CDR3 DNA follows: TGCAGTGCTATAAGGGGGGAGGTGGTCACAGATACGCAGGATTTT. It translates to CSAIRGEVVTDTQDF.

This clonotype has only a few counts. The chain is built from TRBV4-1 and TRBJ2-1, with D perhaps being TRBD1 or TRBD2 (5 bases each). The CDR3 is 16 residues long. Germline V gene data show CDR1 as MGHRA and CDR2 as YSYEKL. V lost 3 bases, J lost 4 bases, and 16 bases lay in between. The CDR3 sequence: CASSHGASGLYNEQFF. The DNA of the CDR3 is TGCGCCAGCAGCCATGGGGCGAGCGGCCTTTACAATGAGCAGTTCTTC.

This clonotype was observed many times. The chain employs TRBV30 and TRBJ1-2; D is uncertain. The germline V and J ends were trimmed by 0 bases and 4 bases, with 9 bases remaining between them. The germline CDR1 and CDR2 sequences are GTSNPN and SVGIG (reference sequence). This CDR3 is 13 amino acids long. This CDR3 reads CAWSVQSFYGYTF. The CDR3 DNA is TGTGCCTGGAGTGTGCAGTCCTTCTATGGCTACACCTTC.

The V and J genes are TRBV7-9 and TRBJ2-1; D is possibly TRBD2 (5 bases). This CDR3 is built from 14 residues. Trimming took off 1 base at V and 5 bases at J, with 9 bases between the two ends. CDR1 is SEHNR, CDR2 FQNEAQ, per germline (reference sequence). The CDR3 loop reads CASSLGERHNEQFF. The CDR3 DNA is TGTGCCAGCAGCTTAGGGGAGCGGCACAATGAGCAGTTCTTC.

There are a few counts of this clonotype. The chain employs TRBV7-6 and TRBJ2-1; 8 nucleotides align to TRBD2. J lost 3 bases, V lost 4 bases, and 11 bases had no gene match. The CDR3 has 17 amino acids. Germline assignment: CDR1 SGHVS and CDR2 FNYEAQ. CDR3 region: CASSSLSDSGIYNEQFF. The DNA for the CDR3 is TGTGCCAGCAGCTCCCTTAGTGATAGCGGGATCTACAATGAGCAGTTCTTC. Full variable domain (rest looked up from reference TRBV7-6 and TRBJ2-1): GAGVSQSPRYKVTKRGQDVALRCDPISGHVSLYWYRQALGQGPEFLTYFNYEAQQDKSGLPNDRFSAERPEGSISTLTIQRTEQRDSAMYRCASSSLSDSGIYNEQFFGPGTRLTVL.

The V and J genes are TRBV4-1 and TRBJ2-3, with TRBD2 matching 8 bases. The CDR3 contains 15 residues. Germline V gene lookup returns CDR1 MGHRA and CDR2 YSYEKL. Trimming at V came to 2 bases and at J to 3 bases, leaving 4 bases not matched to a gene. CDR3 bases: TGCGCCAGCAGCCAAAGAGCGGGAGTTACAGATACGCAGTATTTT. Translated: CASSQRAGVTDTQYF.

This clonotype was detected ten times or more. The chain uses TRBV12-5 and TRBJ2-7; D is uncertain. The ends were cut back, 2 bases at V and 0 bases at J, with 5 bases in the middle. Germline V gene data show CDR1 as LGHNT and CDR2 as FRNRAP. The length of the CDR3 is 13 residues. CDR3 nucleotides: TGTGCTAGTGGTTTGATGGGCTCCTACGAGCAGTACTTC. It yields the protein CASGLMGSYEQYF.

Many counts were recorded for this clonotype. The CDR3 is CSASGLAGVSYNEQFF. Here the CDR3 DNA reads TGCAGTGCTAGTGGACTAGCGGGAGTAAGTTACAATGAGCAGTTCTTC. The chain couples TRBV20-1 to TRBJ2-1; 13 bases map to TRBD2. V shed 3 bases, J shed 4 bases, and the junction held 6 bases outside the gene matches. Germline CDR1 is DFQATT and CDR2 is SNEGSKA (reference sequence). The CDR3 totals 16 residues.

In this sample, this clonotype turned up a few times. The rearrangement links TRBV3-1 to TRBJ2-7, with 11 positions matching TRBD2. From germline, CDR1 is LGHDT and CDR2 YNNKEL (reference sequence). The CDR3 totals 16 residues. Trimming took 6 bases from V and 1 from J; bases not matched to a gene: 8. CDR3 bases: TGTGCCAGCAGGCAAAGATTAGCGGGAGGGTCCTACGAGCAGTACTTC. As protein: CASRQRLAGGSYEQYF.

This clonotype turned up a few times. V and J are TRBV19 and TRBJ2-2; D remains unclear. V lost 8 bases and J 6 bases, leaving 10 bases between the germline ends. Germline CDR1 is LNHDA and CDR2 is SQIVND (reference sequence). The CDR3 covers 12 residues. This chain's CDR3 is CASGVRPGELFF. DNA for the CDR3: TGTGCCAGTGGGGTCAGACCCGGGGAGCTGTTTTTT.

The chain combines TRBV20-1 with TRBJ2-5, with 10 bases that match TRBD2. CDR1 and CDR2 from the germline V gene are DFQATT and SNEGSKA (reference sequence). Germline trimming cut 2 bases from V and 4 bases from J; bases unmatched to any gene: 4. This CDR3 is 14 amino acids long. CDR3 sequence reads: CSARSGRATETQYF. CDR3 DNA sequence: TGCAGTGCTAGAAGCGGGAGGGCCACAGAGACCCAGTACTTC.

This clonotype was picked up many times. V is TRBV10-3 and J is TRBJ2-1; 10 nucleotides agree with TRBD2. The ends lost 5 bases at V and 0 bases at J; junction bases unmatched: 1. Looked up from germline, CDR1 is ENHRY and CDR2 is SYGVKD. The CDR3 has 15 amino acids. Here the CDR3 DNA reads TGTGCCATCAGTTCTAGCGGGAGCTCCTACAATGAGCAGTTCTTC. This sequence encodes CAISSSGSSYNEQFF.